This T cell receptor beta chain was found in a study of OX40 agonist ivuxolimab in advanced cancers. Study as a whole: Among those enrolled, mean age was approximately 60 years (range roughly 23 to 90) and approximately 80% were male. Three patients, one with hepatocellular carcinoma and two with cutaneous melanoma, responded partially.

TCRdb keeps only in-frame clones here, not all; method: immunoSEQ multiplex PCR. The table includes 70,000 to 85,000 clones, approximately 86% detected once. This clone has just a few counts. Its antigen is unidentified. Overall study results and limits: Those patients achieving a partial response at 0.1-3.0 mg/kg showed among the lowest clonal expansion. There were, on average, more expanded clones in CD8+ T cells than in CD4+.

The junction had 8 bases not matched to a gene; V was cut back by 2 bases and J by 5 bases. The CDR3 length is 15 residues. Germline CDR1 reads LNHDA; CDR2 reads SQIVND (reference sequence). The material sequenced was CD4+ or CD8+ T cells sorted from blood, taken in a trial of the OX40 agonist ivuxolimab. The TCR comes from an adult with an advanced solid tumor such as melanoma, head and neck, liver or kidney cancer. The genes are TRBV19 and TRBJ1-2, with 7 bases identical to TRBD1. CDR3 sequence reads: CASSIQGQPKYGYTF. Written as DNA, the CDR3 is TGTGCCAGTAGTATACAGGGACAGCCGAAATATGGCTACACCTTC.